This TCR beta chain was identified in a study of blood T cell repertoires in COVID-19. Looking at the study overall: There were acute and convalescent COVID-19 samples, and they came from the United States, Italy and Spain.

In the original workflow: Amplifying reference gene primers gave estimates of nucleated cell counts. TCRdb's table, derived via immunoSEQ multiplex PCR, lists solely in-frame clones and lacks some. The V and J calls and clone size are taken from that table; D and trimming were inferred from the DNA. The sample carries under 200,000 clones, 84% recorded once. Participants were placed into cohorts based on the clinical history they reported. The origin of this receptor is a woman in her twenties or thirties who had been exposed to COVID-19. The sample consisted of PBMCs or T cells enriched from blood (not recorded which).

The CDR3 region has the DNA TGTGCCAGCAGTTACTTCGACAGGAGTAACTATGGCTACACCTTC. It is translated as CASSYFDRSNYGYTF. The chain is built from TRBV6-5 and TRBJ1-2, with D possibly matching TRBD1 (6 bases). Germline V lookup: CDR1 MNHEY, CDR2 SVGAGI. V was cut by 1 base and J by 1 base, with 10 bases left in between. This CDR3 contains 15 residues.